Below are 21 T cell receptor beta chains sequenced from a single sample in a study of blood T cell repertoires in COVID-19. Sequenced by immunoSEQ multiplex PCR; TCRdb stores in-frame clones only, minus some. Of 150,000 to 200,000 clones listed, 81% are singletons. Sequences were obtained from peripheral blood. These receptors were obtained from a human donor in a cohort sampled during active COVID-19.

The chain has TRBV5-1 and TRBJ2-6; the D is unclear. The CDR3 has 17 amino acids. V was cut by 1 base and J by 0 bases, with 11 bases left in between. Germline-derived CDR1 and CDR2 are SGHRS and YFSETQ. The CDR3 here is CASSLSPTRSGANVLTF. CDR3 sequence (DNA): TGCGCCAGCAGCTTGAGCCCGACACGCTCTGGGGCCAACGTCCTGACTTTC. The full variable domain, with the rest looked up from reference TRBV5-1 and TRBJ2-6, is KAGVTQTPRYLIKTRGQQVTLSCSPISGHRSVSWYQQTPGQGLQFLFEYFSETQRNKGNFPGRFSGRQFSNSRSEMNVSTLELGDSALYLCASSLSPTRSGANVLTFGAGSRLTVL.

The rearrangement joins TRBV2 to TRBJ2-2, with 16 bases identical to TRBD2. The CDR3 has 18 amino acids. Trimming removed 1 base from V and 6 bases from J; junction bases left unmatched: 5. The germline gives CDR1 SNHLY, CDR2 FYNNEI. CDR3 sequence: CASSEGGLAGGPSGELFF. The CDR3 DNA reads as TGTGCCAGCAGTGAAGGGGGACTAGCGGGAGGGCCTTCCGGGGAGCTGTTTTTT.

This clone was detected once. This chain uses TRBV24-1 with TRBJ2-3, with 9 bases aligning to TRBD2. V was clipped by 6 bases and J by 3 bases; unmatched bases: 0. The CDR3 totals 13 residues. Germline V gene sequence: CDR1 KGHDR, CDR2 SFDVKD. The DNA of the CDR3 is TGTGCCACCAGTACTAGCGGGACAGATACGCAGTATTTT. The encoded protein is CATSTSGTDTQYF.

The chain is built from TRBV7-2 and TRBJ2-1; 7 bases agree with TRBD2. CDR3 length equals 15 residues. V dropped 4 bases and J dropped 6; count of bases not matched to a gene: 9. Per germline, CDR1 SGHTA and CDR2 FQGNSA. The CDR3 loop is CASSSGAGASNEQFF. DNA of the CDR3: TGTGCCAGCAGCTCCGGTGCGGGAGCATCCAATGAGCAGTTCTTC.

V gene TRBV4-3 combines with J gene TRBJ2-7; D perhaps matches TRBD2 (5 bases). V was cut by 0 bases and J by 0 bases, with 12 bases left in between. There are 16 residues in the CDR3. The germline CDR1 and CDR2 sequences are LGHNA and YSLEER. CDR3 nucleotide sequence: TGCGCCAGCAGCCAAGATCGACGGGAAACCTCCTACGAGCAGTACTTC. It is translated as CASSQDRRETSYEQYF.

The CDR3 DNA follows: TGTGCCAGCAGGATTACCGGGACTGGAAATTACGAGCAGTACTTC. Translated, it gives CASRITGTGNYEQYF. The chain uses TRBV7-2 and TRBJ2-7; TRBD2 is a possible D gene (6 bases). Germline V lookup: CDR1 SGHTA, CDR2 FQGNSA. Trimming left V 6 bases short and J 4 bases short, with 19 bases between. The CDR3 covers 15 residues. The whole variable domain, remainder taken from reference TRBV7-2 and TRBJ2-7, is GAGVSQSPSNKVTEKGKDVELRCDPISGHTALYWYRQSLGQGLEFLIYFQGNSAPDKSGLPSDRFSAERTGGSVSTLTIQRTQQEDSAVYLCASRITGTGNYEQYFGPGTRLTVT.

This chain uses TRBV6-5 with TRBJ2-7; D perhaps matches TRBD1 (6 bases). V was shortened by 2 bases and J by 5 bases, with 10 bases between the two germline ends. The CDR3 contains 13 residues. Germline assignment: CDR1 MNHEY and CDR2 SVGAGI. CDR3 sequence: CASSYGRGDEQYF. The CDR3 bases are TGTGCCAGCAGTTACGGCAGGGGCGACGAGCAGTACTTC.

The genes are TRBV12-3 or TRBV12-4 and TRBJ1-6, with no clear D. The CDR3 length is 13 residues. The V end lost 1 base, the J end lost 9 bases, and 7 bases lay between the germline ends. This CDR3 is CASSLEGGSPLHF. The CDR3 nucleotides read TGTGCCAGCAGTTTAGAGGGAGGTTCACCCCTCCACTTT.

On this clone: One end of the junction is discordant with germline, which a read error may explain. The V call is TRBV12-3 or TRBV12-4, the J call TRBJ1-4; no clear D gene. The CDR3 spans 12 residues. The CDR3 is CASSIAREKLFF. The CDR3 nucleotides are TGTGCCAGCAGTATAGCACGGGAAAAACTGTTTTTT.

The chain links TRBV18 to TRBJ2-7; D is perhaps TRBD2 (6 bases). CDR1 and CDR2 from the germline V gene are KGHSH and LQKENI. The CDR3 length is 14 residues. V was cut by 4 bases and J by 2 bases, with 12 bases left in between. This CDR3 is CASSLRAGTYEQYF. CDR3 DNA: TGTGCCAGCTCACTAAGAGCGGGCACCTACGAGCAGTACTTC.

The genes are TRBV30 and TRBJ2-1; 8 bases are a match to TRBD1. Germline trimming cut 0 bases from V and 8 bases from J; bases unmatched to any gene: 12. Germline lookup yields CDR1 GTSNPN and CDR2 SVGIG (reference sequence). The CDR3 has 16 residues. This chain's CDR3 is CAWSVRGQVFSYEQFF. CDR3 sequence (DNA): TGTGCCTGGAGTGTAAGGGGACAGGTTTTTTCGTATGAGCAGTTCTTC.

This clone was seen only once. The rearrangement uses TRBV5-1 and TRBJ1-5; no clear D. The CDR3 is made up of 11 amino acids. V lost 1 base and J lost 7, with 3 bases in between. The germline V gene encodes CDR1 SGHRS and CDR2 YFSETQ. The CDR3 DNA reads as TGCGCCAGCAGCTTGTCGCAGCCCCAGCATTTT. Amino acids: CASSLSQPQHF. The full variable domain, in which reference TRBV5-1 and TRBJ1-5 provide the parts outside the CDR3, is KAGVTQTPRYLIKTRGQQVTLSCSPISGHRSVSWYQQTPGQGLQFLFEYFSETQRNKGNFPGRFSGRQFSNSRSEMNVSTLELGDSALYLCASSLSQPQHFGDGTRLSIL.

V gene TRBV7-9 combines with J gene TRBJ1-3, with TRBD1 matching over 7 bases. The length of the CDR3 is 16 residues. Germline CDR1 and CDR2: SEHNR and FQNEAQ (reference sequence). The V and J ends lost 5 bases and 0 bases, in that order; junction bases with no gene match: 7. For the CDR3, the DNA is TGTGCCAGCAGCAGAGACAGGGTCAACTCTGGAAACACCATATATTTT. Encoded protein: CASSRDRVNSGNTIYF.

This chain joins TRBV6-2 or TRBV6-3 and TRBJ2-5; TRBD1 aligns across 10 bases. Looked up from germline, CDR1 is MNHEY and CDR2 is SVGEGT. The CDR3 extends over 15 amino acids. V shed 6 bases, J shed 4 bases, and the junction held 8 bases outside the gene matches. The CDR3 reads CASSPGQGRGETQYF. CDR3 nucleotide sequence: TGTGCCAGCAGCCCGGGACAGGGGCGGGGAGAGACCCAGTACTTC.

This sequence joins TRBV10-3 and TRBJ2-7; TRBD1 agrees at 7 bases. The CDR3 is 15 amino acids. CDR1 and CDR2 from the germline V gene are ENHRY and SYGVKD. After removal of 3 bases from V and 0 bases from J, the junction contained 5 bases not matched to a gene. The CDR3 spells CAISEETGHSYEQYF. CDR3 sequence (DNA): TGTGCCATCAGTGAAGAGACAGGGCACTCCTACGAGCAGTACTTC.

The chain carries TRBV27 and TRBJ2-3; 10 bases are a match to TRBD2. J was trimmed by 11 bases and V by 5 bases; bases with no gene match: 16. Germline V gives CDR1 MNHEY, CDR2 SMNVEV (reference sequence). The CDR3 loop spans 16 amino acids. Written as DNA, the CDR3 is TGTGCCAGCAGTGAGGCTAGCGGGGGCTCCTCAGTGAAGCAGTATTTT. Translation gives CASSEASGGSSVKQYF.

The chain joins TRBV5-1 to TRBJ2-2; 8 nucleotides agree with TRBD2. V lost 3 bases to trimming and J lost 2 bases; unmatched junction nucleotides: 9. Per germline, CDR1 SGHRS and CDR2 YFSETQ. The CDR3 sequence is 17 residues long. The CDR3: CASSSAAGGLNTGELFF. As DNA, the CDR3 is TGCGCCAGCAGCTCGGCGGCGGGGGGACTTAACACCGGGGAGCTGTTTTTT.

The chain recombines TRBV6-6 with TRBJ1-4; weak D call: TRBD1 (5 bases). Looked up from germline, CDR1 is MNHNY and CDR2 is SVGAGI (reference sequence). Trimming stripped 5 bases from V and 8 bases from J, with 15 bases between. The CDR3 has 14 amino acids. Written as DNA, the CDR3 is TGTGCCAGCAGTACGGGCAGGGAGGGGGAAAAACTGTTTTTT. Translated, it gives CASSTGREGEKLFF.

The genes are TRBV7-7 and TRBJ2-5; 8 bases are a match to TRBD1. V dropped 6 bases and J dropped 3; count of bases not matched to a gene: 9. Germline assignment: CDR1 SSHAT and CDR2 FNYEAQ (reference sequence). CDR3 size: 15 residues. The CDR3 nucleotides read TGTGCCAGCAGAGCCGGGACAGGCTTCGAAGAGACCCAGTACTTC. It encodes CASRAGTGFEETQYF.

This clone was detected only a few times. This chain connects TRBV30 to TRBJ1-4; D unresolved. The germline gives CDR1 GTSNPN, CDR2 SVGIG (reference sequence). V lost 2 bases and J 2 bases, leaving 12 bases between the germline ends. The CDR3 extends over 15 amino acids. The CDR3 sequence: CAWSREPRTNEKLFF. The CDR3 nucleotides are TGTGCCTGGAGTAGGGAGCCGAGGACTAATGAAAAACTGTTTTTT.

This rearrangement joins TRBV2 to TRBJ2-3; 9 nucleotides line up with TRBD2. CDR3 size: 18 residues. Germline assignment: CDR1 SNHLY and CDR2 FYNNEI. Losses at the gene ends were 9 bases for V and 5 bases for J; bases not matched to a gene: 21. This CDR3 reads CARETRTRGGRAGDTQYF. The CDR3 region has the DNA TGTGCCAGAGAGACGCGCACAAGAGGCGGGAGGGCGGGAGATACGCAGTATTTT.